This T cell receptor (beta chain) is drawn from a study of blood T cell repertoires in COVID-19. As for the study in general: Samples came from the United States, Italy and Spain, spanning acute and convalescent COVID-19.

Authors' processing steps: Using reference gene primer amplification, nucleated cell counts were estimated. Produced via immunoSEQ multiplex PCR; TCRdb's table is partial and in-frame only. The V and J calls and clone size come from that table; D and trimming were worked out from the DNA. The sample has about 190,000 clones; roughly 82% are singletons. Participants, about 18 to 89 years old, spanned under 25 US areas. Researchers sorted participants into cohorts using their self-reported clinical history. This clone was detected a few times. The CDR3 has 14 residues. The V end lost 5 bases, the J end lost 1 base, and 11 bases lay between the germline ends. The germline V gene has CDR1 SEHNR and CDR2 FQNEAQ (reference sequence).

This TCR was recovered from a woman aged 55-69 years with acute COVID-19. The V call is TRBV7-9, the J call TRBJ1-1, with a possible D match to TRBD1 (5 bases). Sequencing was performed on PBMCs or T cells enriched from blood (not recorded which). As DNA, the CDR3 is TGTGCCAGCAGCCCAGGACAAGGGAACACTGAAGCTTTCTTT. It translates to CASSPGQGNTEAFF.